Reported below is one T cell receptor (beta chain). There is no known antigen for this receptor. Base qualities are not provided; no much larger clone lies one nucleotide away. Collaborating institutions collected whole blood in K2EDTA tubes following their own protocols. Collaborator samples were shipped for TCRbeta analysis as frozen whole blood, isolated PBMCs, or DNA extracted from either sample type. The data were taken from a study of blood T cell repertoires in COVID-19 (dated by TCRdb to 2018 to 2020). Regarding the study in general: The collaborator samples originated in the United States, Italy and Spain and spanned the acute and convalescent phases of COVID-19. The material from the prospective study consisted of cDNA or gDNA derived from T cells, B-cell-depleted T cells, or PBMCs. Subjects who had been exposed to COVID-19, were actively infected with it, or had recovered from it provided the deeply sampled blood TCRbeta repertoires that made up the dataset. The repertoires were released in a freely available public database intended as a resource for research on the immune response to SARS-CoV-2. The samples were drawn from two sources: the first 160 participants of the ongoing ImmuneRACE study, and over 1,000 subjects contributed by 6 global collaborators. The sample metadata nearly always contained a de-identified subject ID, COVID-19 status, age in years and sex. Where HLA class I and class II types were available, the types were taken from metadata supplied by the sample provider, not from assay-based typing. Beyond this particular receptor, the publication reports: The amount of clinical and demographic metadata varied by source and participant and was provided uncurated.

The immunoSEQ Assay, a bias-controlled multiplex PCR, was used to amplify TCRbeta CDR3 regions from genomic DNA. On the authors' methods: Nucleated cell counts per sample were estimated from amplification of reference gene primers within the assay. To quantify the absolute abundance of each unique TCRbeta CDR3 rearrangement, sequence reads were collapsed and filtered. For each sample, productive Simpson clonality was calculated as the square root of Simpson's diversity index over productive rearrangements. TCRdb stores this immuneACCESS table with in-frame sequences only. Part of the clones is absent; in the studies checked, under half of the shortfall reflects unresolved V genes, and no reason is known for the rest. V, J and clone size were drawn from that table, and D and trimming were deduced from the DNA. The sample profile shows nearly 25,000 clones; roughly nine tenths of them were found once. The ten largest clonotypes hold 9.7% of the sample.

Sequences were obtained from peripheral blood. This TCR derives from a man between 65 and 85 years old with acute or convalescent COVID-19.

The nucleotides read TGCGCCAGCAGCTTAGACAGGGGTGTCACAGATACGCAGTATTTT. The translation is CASSLDRGVTDTQYF. The V and J segments used are TRBV5-1 and TRBJ2-3, and TRBD1 aligns with 8 junction nucleotides. Clipping removes 2 bases from V and 2 bases from J, with 4 as the unmatched junction base count. In the germline V gene, CDR1 corresponds to SGHRS and CDR2 to YFSETQ. Including cysteine and phenylalanine, the CDR3 has 15 amino acids. Just the 45-base CDR3 DNA is kept, in frame starting at base 1.